The T cell receptor (beta chain) described here comes from a study of T cells after yellow fever vaccination. Study-level information: Where fractions had low cell numbers, libraries were prepared from them with the SMART-Seq v4 Ultra Low Input RNA kit.

Losses at the gene ends were 4 bases for V and 5 bases for J; bases not matched to a gene: 4. The germline CDR1 and CDR2 sequences are SGHVS and FQNEAQ. The CDR3 contains 14 residues. Findings and limits, study-wide: Bulk-population clonotypes that are abundant could appear as contaminants in FACS-sorted repertoires. At 96% for CD4 and about 88% for CD8, most primary-vaccination clones showed up again after the booster.

Researchers made TCR cDNA using 5'RACE template switching, and this step added a universal primer site and UMIs. MiXCR, applied by TCRdb to the 5' RACE reads, yields one record per CDR3 protein. The sample shows 150,000 to 200,000 distinct CDR3 sequences, roughly 9% of them seen only once. This clonotype was seen ten or more times. Its antigen remains unknown. The sample in question was CD8+ T cells sorted from PBMCs, obtained 45 days after the yellow fever booster vaccination. The sequence was collected from a man between 18 and 35 years old who received the YFV17D yellow fever vaccine. The rearrangement joins TRBV7-8 to TRBJ2-2; 7 bases match TRBD1. CDR3 sequence reads: CASSWAGGTGELFF. The CDR3 region has the DNA TGTGCCAGCAGCTGGGCAGGGGGTACCGGGGAGCTGTTTTTT.